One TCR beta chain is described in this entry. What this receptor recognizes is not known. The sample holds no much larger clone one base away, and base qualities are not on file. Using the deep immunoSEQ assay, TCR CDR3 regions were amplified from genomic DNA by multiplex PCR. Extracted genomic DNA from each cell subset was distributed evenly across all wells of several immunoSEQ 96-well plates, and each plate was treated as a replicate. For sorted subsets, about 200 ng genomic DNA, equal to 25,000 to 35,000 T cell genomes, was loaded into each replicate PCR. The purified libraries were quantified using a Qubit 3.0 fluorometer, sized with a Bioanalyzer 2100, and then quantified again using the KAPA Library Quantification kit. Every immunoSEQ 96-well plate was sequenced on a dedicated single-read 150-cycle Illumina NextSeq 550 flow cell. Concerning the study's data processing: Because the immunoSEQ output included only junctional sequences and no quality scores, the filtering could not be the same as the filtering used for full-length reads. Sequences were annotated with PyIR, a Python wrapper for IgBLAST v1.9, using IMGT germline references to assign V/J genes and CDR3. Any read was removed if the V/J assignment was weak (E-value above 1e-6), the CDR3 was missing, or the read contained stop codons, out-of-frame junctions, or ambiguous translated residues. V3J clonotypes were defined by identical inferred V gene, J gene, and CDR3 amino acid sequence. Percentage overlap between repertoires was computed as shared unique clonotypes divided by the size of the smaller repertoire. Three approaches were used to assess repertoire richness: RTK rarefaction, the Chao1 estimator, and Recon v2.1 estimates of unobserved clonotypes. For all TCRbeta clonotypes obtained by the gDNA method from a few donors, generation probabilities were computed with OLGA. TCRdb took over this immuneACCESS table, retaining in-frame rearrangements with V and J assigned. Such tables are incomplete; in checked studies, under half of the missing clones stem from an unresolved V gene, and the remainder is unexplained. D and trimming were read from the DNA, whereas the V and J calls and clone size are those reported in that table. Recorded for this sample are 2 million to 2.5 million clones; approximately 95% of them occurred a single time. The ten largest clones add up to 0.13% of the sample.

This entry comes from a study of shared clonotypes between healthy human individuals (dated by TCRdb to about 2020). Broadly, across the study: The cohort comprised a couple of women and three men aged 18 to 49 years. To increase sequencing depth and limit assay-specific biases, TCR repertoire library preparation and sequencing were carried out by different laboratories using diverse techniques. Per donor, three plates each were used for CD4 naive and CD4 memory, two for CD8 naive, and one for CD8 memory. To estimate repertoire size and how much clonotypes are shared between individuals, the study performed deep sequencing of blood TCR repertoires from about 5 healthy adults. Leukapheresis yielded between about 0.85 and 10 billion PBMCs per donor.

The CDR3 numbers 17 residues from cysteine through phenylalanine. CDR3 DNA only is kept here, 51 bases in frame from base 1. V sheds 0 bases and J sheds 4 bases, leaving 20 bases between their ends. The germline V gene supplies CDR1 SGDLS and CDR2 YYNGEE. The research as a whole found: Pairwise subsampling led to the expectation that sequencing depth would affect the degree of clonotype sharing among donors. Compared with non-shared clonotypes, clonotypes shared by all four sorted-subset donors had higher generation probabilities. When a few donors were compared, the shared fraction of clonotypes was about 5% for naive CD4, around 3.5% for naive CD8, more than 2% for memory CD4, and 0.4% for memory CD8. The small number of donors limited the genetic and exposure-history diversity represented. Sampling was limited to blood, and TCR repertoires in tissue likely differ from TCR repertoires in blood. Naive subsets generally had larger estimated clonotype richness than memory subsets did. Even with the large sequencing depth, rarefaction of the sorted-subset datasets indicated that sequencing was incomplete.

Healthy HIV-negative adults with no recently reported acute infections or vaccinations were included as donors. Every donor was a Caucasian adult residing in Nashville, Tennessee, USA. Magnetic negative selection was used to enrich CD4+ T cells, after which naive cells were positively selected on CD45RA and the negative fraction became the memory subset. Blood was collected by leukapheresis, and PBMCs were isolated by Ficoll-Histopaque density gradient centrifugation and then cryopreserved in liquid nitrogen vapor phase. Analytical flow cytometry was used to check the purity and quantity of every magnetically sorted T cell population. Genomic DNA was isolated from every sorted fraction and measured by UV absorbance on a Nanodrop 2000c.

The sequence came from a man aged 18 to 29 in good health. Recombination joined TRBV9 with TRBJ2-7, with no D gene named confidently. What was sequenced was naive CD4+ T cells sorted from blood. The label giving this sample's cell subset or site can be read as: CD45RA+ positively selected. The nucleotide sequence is TGTGCCAGCAGCGTAGCCGCTCGGTGGCCCTGGGTTTACGAGCAGTACTTC. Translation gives CASSVAARWPWVYEQYF. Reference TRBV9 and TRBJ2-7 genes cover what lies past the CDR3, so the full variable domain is DSGVTQTPKHLITATGQRVTLRCSPRSGDLSVYWYQQSLDQGLQFLIQYYNGEERAKGNILERFSAQQFPDLHSELNLSSLELGDSALYFCASSVAARWPWVYEQYFGPGTRLTVT.